This T cell receptor beta chain was retrieved from a study of T-cell reconstitution after alpha-beta-depleted transplantation in children. There are 17 residues in the CDR3. With 1 base removed from V and 4 bases from J, the gap between germline ends came to 19 bases. Germline V lookup: CDR1 MGHRA, CDR2 YSYEKL. Molecular barcoding with unique molecular identifiers was used for the TCRbeta library. TCRdb called the PCR reads again in MiXCR, with one record for every CDR3 protein. The sample yields about 340,000 distinct CDR3 sequences, about 9.4% seen once. The chain links TRBV4-1 to TRBJ1-1; D is perhaps TRBD1 (6 bases). The sequence derives from a human donor who donated a stem cell graft to a child with acute lymphoblastic leukemia. The sample here was PBMCs from the stem cell graft donor, taken from the stem cell graft. CDR3 region: CASSQVQVGGHLTEAFF. The CDR3, as DNA: TGCGCCAGCAGCCAAGTCCAAGTAGGGGGACACCTCACTGAAGCTTTCTTT.